The clone carrying this T cell receptor (beta chain) came up many times. Its specificity is not known. This CDR3 comprises 13 residues. CDR1 is SGDLS, CDR2 YYNGEE, per germline. Trimming shortened V by 1 base and J by 4 bases, and 8 bases separated the two germline ends. The source of the sample is a study of human T cells and chemical hapten exposure. Study details: Patients received weekly diphenylcyclopropenone doses to the scalp throughout the approximately 25-week study. Epicutaneous patch tests delivered 0.01% DPC to the upper back, with evaluation at 6 days.

Time point in this sample: patch test 1, 2 weeks after DPC sensitization. Described treatment: therapeutic diphenylcyclopropenone sensitization with weekly scalp DPC. TCRdb passed the RACE reads through MiXCR, listing each CDR3 protein once. This sample has approximately 400,000 distinct CDR3 sequences, with approximately 5% found just once. Broader study findings: Following DPC sensitization, TCRs present above 1 in 1000 frequency showed no change.

This TCR derives from a woman between 50 and 59 years old with alopecia areata. Some clones in this sample may be carry-over from other donors' samples. The chain joins TRBV9 to TRBJ1-1, with D perhaps TRBD1 (5 bases). The sequencing used whole blood, collected in connection with sensitization to the hapten diphenylcyclopropenone (DPC). The CDR3 is CASSVQGGTEAFF. CDR3 sequence (DNA): TGTGCCAGCAGCGTACAGGGTGGCACTGAAGCTTTCTTT.